This T cell receptor beta chain was sequenced in a study of blood T cell repertoires in COVID-19. Study in general: Acute and convalescent COVID-19 specimens originated in the United States, Italy and Spain.

Followed longitudinally, the Seattle patients had been enrolled during active infection. This CDR3 has 18 amino acids. V was trimmed by 0 bases and J by 0 bases, leaving 16 bases between them. Germline assignment: CDR1 SGHRS and CDR2 YFSETQ. Produced via immunoSEQ multiplex PCR; TCRdb's table is partial and in-frame only. The sample holds about 160,000 clones, approximately 90% seen once. Specimen: peripheral blood. V is TRBV5-1 and J is TRBJ2-1, with a tentative D call TRBD2 (5 bases). This receptor was taken from a woman aged 70-85 years with COVID-19, enrolled during active disease. CDR3 DNA: TGCGCCAGCAGCTTGGGTCGGGATACACTCAGCTCCTACAATGAGCAGTTCTTC. It specifies CASSLGRDTLSSYNEQFF.